This TCR beta chain was observed in a study of T-cell memory formation after mild COVID-19. Study overall: Clusters of TCRs were largely donor specific.

TCRdb used MiXCR to reprocess the 5' RACE reads, holding one entry per CDR3 protein. Here the sample spans about 500,000 distinct CDR3 sequences, around 21% being singletons. This clonotype came up a few times. What it recognizes is unknown. Study-wide findings and caveats: CD4/CD8 balance held among clones contracting day 15 to 85, and later expanders leaned CD4+. Nothing showed for sure that second-wave clones peaking on day 37 were SARS-CoV-2 specific.

The germline V and J ends were trimmed by 4 bases and 0 bases, with 4 bases remaining between them. The germline CDR1 and CDR2 sequences are LGHDT and YNNKEL (reference sequence). This CDR3 is built from 13 residues. Sequencing was performed on PBMCs or a T cell subset sorted from them (not recorded which). The rearrangement uses TRBV3-1 and TRBJ2-1; no definite D call. This TCR was sampled from an adult woman who had mild COVID-19 (a few samples of this study predate the infection). Cell type and time point are not known. This CDR3 is CASSPHSYNEQFF. The CDR3 region has the DNA TGTGCCAGCAGCCCCCACTCCTACAATGAGCAGTTCTTC.